The sample holds many counts of the clone carrying this T cell receptor (beta chain). This sample was taken from a study of T cells of healthy individuals. J was trimmed by 7 bases and V by 1 base; bases with no gene match: 3. The length of the CDR3 is 15 residues. CDR1 MNHNS and CDR2 SASEGT come from the germline V gene. Each CDR3 protein gets one entry after TCRdb re-called the 5' RACE reads with MiXCR. The sample records over 40,000 distinct CDR3 sequences, about 5% being singletons. The V gene is TRBV6-1, the J gene TRBJ1-4, with 10 bases matching TRBD1. This receptor was taken from a human donor in good health. CDR3 residues: CASSEGGTGVEKLFF. The CDR3 DNA follows: TGTGCCAGCAGTGAAGGGGGGACAGGGGTTGAAAAACTGTTTTTT.